One sample yielded the 29 T cell receptor beta chains listed below, sequenced in a study of radiation and T cells in renal cell carcinoma. Clones were sequenced by immunoSEQ multiplex PCR, and TCRdb holds only the in-frame ones, with some missing. The sample lists around 140,000 clones; about 88% were seen once. The time point was: blood 4 weeks post-SBRT, at nephrectomy. Treatment reported: 15 Gy SBRT to primary tumor, nephrectomy 4 weeks later. This sample comprised blood, obtained from a patient whose treatment included radiotherapy and nephrectomy. These receptors all come from a woman aged 45 to 65 with renal cell carcinoma.

This chain connects TRBV14 to TRBJ2-1, with D possibly matching TRBD1 (5 bases). Trimming took off 4 bases at V and 6 bases at J, with 13 bases between the two ends. The germline gives CDR1 SGHDN, CDR2 FVKESK. The CDR3 consists of 14 residues. The CDR3 spells CASSPWAGSNEQFF. CDR3 DNA sequence: TGTGCCAGCAGCCCTTGGGCAGGGTCCAATGAGCAGTTCTTC.

The chain joins TRBV6-6 to TRBJ2-1; TRBD2 agrees at 8 bases. CDR1 and CDR2 from the germline V gene are MNHNY and SVGAGI (reference sequence). J lost 8 bases, V lost 6 bases, and 6 bases had no gene match. The CDR3 totals 13 residues. CDR3 residues: CASRGLGTDEQFF. The DNA of the CDR3 is TGTGCCAGCAGGGGACTAGGTACGGATGAGCAGTTCTTC.

This clone appeared a few times. Other DNA sequences in the same sample also yield this CDR3. The gene calls are TRBV2 and TRBJ1-5; D possibly corresponds to TRBD1 (5 bases). V was shortened by 6 bases and J by 4 bases, with 13 bases between the two germline ends. Germline CDR1 SNHLY, CDR2 FYNNEI. There are 14 residues in the CDR3. This chain's CDR3 is CASSVERGNQPQHF. The CDR3 region has the DNA TGTGCCAGCAGCGTGGAAAGGGGAAATCAGCCCCAGCATTTT.

The chain carries TRBV18 and TRBJ2-3, with 9 bases fitting TRBD2. Trimming cost V 2 bases and J 0 bases; bases outside gene matches: 9. CDR1 and CDR2 (germline): KGHSH, LQKENI. The CDR3 is 18 residues long. In DNA, the CDR3 is TGTGCCAGCTCACCATTGGTTAGCGGGAGCTCTAGCACAGATACGCAGTATTTT. Translated, it gives CASSPLVSGSSSTDTQYF. The complete variable domain, with remaining parts taken from reference TRBV18 and TRBJ2-3, reads NAGVMQNPRHLVRRRGQEARLRCSPMKGHSHVYWYRQLPEEGLKFMVYLQKENIIDESGMPKERFSAEFPKEGPSILRIQQVVRGDSAAYFCASSPLVSGSSSTDTQYFGPGTRLTVL.

This clone was counted a single time. The chain is built from TRBV4-1 and TRBJ2-1; possible D gene TRBD1, 6 bases. The length of the CDR3 is 16 residues. Between the trimmed V and J ends, which lost 4 bases and 0 bases, there was a span of 13 bases. The V gene's germline CDR1 is MGHRA and CDR2 YSYEKL. The CDR3: CASSRNRASSYNEQFF. In DNA, the CDR3 is TGCGCCAGCAGCCGGAACAGGGCGAGCTCCTACAATGAGCAGTTCTTC.

The V and J genes are TRBV5-8 and TRBJ1-2, with D tentatively TRBD1 (5 bases). This CDR3 contains 15 residues. Germline CDR1 and CDR2: SGHTS and YDEGEE. The ends were cut back, 4 bases at V and 3 bases at J, with 16 bases in the middle. In DNA form, the CDR3 reads TGTGCCAGCAGCAGCTTCAGGGAGATGGACTATGGCTACACCTTC. This codes for CASSSFREMDYGYTF.

This clone has a single count. The chain has TRBV5-1 and TRBJ2-7; 10 bases fit TRBD1. With 4 bases clipped from V and 6 bases from J, the junction kept 10 bases outside the gene matches. Germline assignment: CDR1 SGHRS and CDR2 YFSETQ. The CDR3 is 15 amino acids. CDR3: CASSSTGQGWAEQYF. The CDR3 region has the DNA TGCGCCAGCAGCAGTACGGGACAGGGGTGGGCCGAGCAGTACTTC.

The rearrangement uses TRBV4-3 and TRBJ1-6; 8 bases fit TRBD1. V trimming: 2 bases; J trimming: 6 bases; junction bases outside the gene matches: 6. CDR3 size: 16 residues. CDR1 is LGHNA and CDR2 is YSLEER in the germline V gene. CDR3 sequence reads: CASSQNPGQGNSPLHF. The CDR3 bases are TGCGCCAGCAGCCAAAACCCTGGACAGGGTAATTCACCCCTCCACTTT.

The chain links TRBV15 to TRBJ1-1, with a tentative D call TRBD1 (6 bases). V was cut by 3 bases and J by 2 bases, with 13 bases left in between. The CDR3 extends over 15 amino acids. Germline CDR1 LNHNV, CDR2 YYDKDF (reference sequence). The CDR3 region has the DNA TGTGCCACCAGCAGGGGGGGGGCTGTAAACACTGAAGCTTTCTTT. It translates to CATSRGGAVNTEAFF.

This chain connects TRBV14 to TRBJ1-6; no clear D gene. Germline CDR1 is SGHDN and CDR2 is FVKESK. V was shortened by 4 bases and J by 4 bases, with 11 bases between the two germline ends. The CDR3 contains 15 residues. The CDR3 DNA follows: TGTGCCAGCAGCCGAGGGTCAGCTTATAATTCACCCCTCCACTTT. It is translated as CASSRGSAYNSPLHF. The full variable domain, with the rest looked up from reference TRBV14 and TRBJ1-6, is EAGVTQFPSHSVIEKGQTVTLRCDPISGHDNLYWYRRVMGKEIKFLLHFVKESKQDESGMPNNRFLAERTGGTYSTLKVQPAELEDSGVYFCASSRGSAYNSPLHFGNGTRLTVT.

CDR3 residues: CASSYARTGYGGELFF. The CDR3 bases are TGTGCCAGCAGTTACGCCCGGACAGGGTATGGCGGGGAGCTGTTTTTT. The chain couples TRBV6-5 to TRBJ2-2; TRBD1 matches at 8 bases. The V segment lost 2 bases and the J segment 7 bases; nucleotides outside the gene matches: 9. The CDR3 extends over 16 amino acids. The germline V gene encodes CDR1 MNHEY and CDR2 SVGAGI.

This chain uses TRBV10-3 with TRBJ2-7; 10 bases align to TRBD1. Germline V gives CDR1 ENHRY, CDR2 SYGVKD. The ends lost 4 bases at V and 7 bases at J; junction bases unmatched: 4. The CDR3 has 13 amino acids. For the CDR3, the DNA is TGTGCCATCAGTGGGGACAGGGGACATGAGCAGTACTTC. It is translated as CAISGDRGHEQYF.

The chain has TRBV5-1 and TRBJ1-1, with D tentatively TRBD1 (5 bases). V gave up 4 bases and J gave up 8 bases, with 18 bases separating them. The CDR3 contains 14 residues. Germline loops: CDR1 SGHRS, CDR2 YFSETQ. As DNA, the CDR3 is TGCGCCAGCAGCGCCCTCTGGGGCAGGGCCGAAGCTTTCTTT. Its translation: CASSALWGRAEAFF. The full variable domain, its missing parts supplied by reference TRBV5-1 and TRBJ1-1, is KAGVTQTPRYLIKTRGQQVTLSCSPISGHRSVSWYQQTPGQGLQFLFEYFSETQRNKGNFPGRFSGRQFSNSRSEMNVSTLELGDSALYLCASSALWGRAEAFFGQGTRLTVV.

CDR3 in amino acids: CASSFVGSAGSNYGYTF. Here the CDR3 DNA reads TGTGCCAGCAGCTTCGTGGGGTCTGCTGGATCTAACTATGGCTACACCTTC. V is TRBV7-2 and J is TRBJ1-2; D remains unclear. V shed 3 bases and J shed 0 bases, with 17 bases lying between them. Germline V gene sequence: CDR1 SGHTA, CDR2 FQGNSA. The CDR3 spans 17 residues.

The chain links TRBV9 to TRBJ2-3, with a weak D call TRBD2 (6 bases). Germline V gene sequence: CDR1 SGDLS, CDR2 YYNGEE. This CDR3 has 15 residues. The V end lost 4 bases, the J end lost 4 bases, and 16 bases lay between the germline ends. In DNA, the CDR3 is TGTGCCAGCAGCCTAGGAGGGGATCTGGCAGATACGCAGTATTTT. It codes for CASSLGGDLADTQYF. The whole variable domain, remainder taken from reference TRBV9 and TRBJ2-3, is DSGVTQTPKHLITATGQRVTLRCSPRSGDLSVYWYQQSLDQGLQFLIQYYNGEERAKGNILERFSAQQFPDLHSELNLSSLELGDSALYFCASSLGGDLADTQYFGPGTRLTVL.

The rearrangement links TRBV19 to TRBJ1-2; 11 bases are a match to TRBD1. The V gene's germline CDR1 is LNHDA and CDR2 SQIVND (reference sequence). The J segment lost 2 bases and the V segment lost 7 bases, leaving 6 bases of the junction unmatched. The CDR3 length is 15 residues. The CDR3: CASIQGTGGNYGYTF. The CDR3 DNA is TGTGCCAGTATTCAAGGGACAGGGGGGAACTATGGCTACACCTTC. Looking up the rest from reference TRBV19 and TRBJ1-2 gives the full variable domain: DGGITQSPKYLFRKEGQNVTLSCEQNLNHDAMYWYRQDPGQGLRLIYYSQIVNDFQKGDIAEGYSVSREKKESFPLTVTSAQKNPTAFYLCASIQGTGGNYGYTFGSGTRLTVV.

V is TRBV14 and J is TRBJ1-2; D may be TRBD1 (5 bases). The CDR3 is made up of 13 amino acids. Trimming shortened V by 2 bases and J by 8 bases, and 12 bases separated the two germline ends. Germline V gene data show CDR1 as SGHDN and CDR2 as FVKESK. DNA of the CDR3: TGTGCCAGCAGCCAACGAGTCGGGGACGGCTACACCTTC. Amino acids: CASSQRVGDGYTF.

This clone was recorded only once. The chain links TRBV7-6 to TRBJ2-7; the match to TRBD2 covers 13 bases. The germline V gene has CDR1 SGHVS and CDR2 FNYEAQ. The trim removed 5 bases at V and 4 bases at J, leaving 11 bases unmatched. The CDR3 totals 17 residues. This CDR3 reads CASSERTSGGSVYEQYF. The CDR3 DNA sequence: TGTGCCAGCAGCGAGCGGACTAGCGGGGGTTCGGTTTACGAGCAGTACTTC.

The count of this clone is one. This chain connects TRBV6-6 to TRBJ2-1; 9 bases fit TRBD1. CDR1 and CDR2 from the germline V gene are MNHNY and SVGAGI (reference sequence). V shed 6 bases and J 7 bases; nucleotides not matched to a gene: 10. This CDR3 contains 15 residues. Here the CDR3 reads CASRTRTGERNEQFF. In DNA, the CDR3 is TGTGCCAGCAGGACTCGGACAGGGGAAAGGAATGAGCAGTTCTTC.

This chain links TRBV7-2 with TRBJ2-1, with D uncertain. Germline lookup yields CDR1 SGHTA and CDR2 FQGNSA. Trimming pared 5 bases from V and 0 bases from J, leaving 17 bases between. This CDR3 has 17 residues. The CDR3 region is CASSPKDRPDSYNEQFF. DNA of the CDR3: TGTGCCAGCAGCCCTAAGGACCGGCCGGACTCCTACAATGAGCAGTTCTTC. Full variable domain (outside the CDR3, taken from reference TRBV7-2 and TRBJ2-1): GAGVSQSPSNKVTEKGKDVELRCDPISGHTALYWYRQSLGQGLEFLIYFQGNSAPDKSGLPSDRFSAERTGGSVSTLTIQRTQQEDSAVYLCASSPKDRPDSYNEQFFGPGTRLTVL.

This chain joins TRBV7-2 and TRBJ1-5; 7 nucleotides align to TRBD1. Germline CDR1 reads SGHTA; CDR2 reads FQGNSA. The CDR3 runs to 16 residues. V lost 1 base to trimming and J lost 6 bases; unmatched junction nucleotides: 9. The CDR3 DNA sequence: TGTGCCAGCAGCTTAGATACAGGGGCTTCCCCTCAGCCCCAGCATTTT. The encoded protein is CASSLDTGASPQPQHF.

The CDR3 DNA reads as TGTGCCAGCAGCTCTAGGGGGTACGAGCAGTACTTC. Encoded protein: CASSSRGYEQYF. The V gene is TRBV5-4, the J gene TRBJ2-7; D perhaps matches TRBD1 (6 bases). V was trimmed by 3 bases and J by 4 bases, leaving 8 bases between them. The CDR3 runs to 12 residues. Germline lookup yields CDR1 SGHNT and CDR2 YYREEE (reference sequence). The full variable domain, with the rest looked up from reference TRBV5-4 and TRBJ2-7, is ETGVTQSPTHLIKTRGQQVTLRCSSQSGHNTVSWYQQALGQGPQFIFQYYREEENGRGNFPPRFSGLQFPNYSSELNVNALELDDSALYLCASSSRGYEQYFGPGTRLTVT.

V gene TRBV6-6 combines with J gene TRBJ2-2; TRBD2 matches 7 bases. Trimming took 5 bases from V and 4 from J; bases not matched to a gene: 4. The germline CDR1 and CDR2 sequences are MNHNY and SVGAGI (reference sequence). The CDR3 covers 14 residues. The CDR3 sequence: CASSLAAATGELFF. In nucleotides, the CDR3 is TGTGCCAGCAGTCTAGCGGCCGCCACCGGGGAGCTGTTTTTT.

V gene TRBV27 combines with J gene TRBJ1-5; D is unresolved. The V and J ends lost 8 bases and 5 bases respectively, with 7 bases between them. The length of the CDR3 is 11 residues. In germline, CDR1 is MNHEY, CDR2 SMNVEV (reference sequence). CDR3 in DNA: TGTGCCAGCGTCTTGTATCAGCCCCAGCATTTT. It specifies CASVLYQPQHF.

The chain couples TRBV14 to TRBJ1-1; D remains ambiguous. The CDR3 length is 14 residues. V was cut by 0 bases and J by 1 base, with 6 bases left in between. CDR1 and CDR2 (germline): SGHDN, FVKESK. The CDR3 DNA is TGTGCCAGCAGCCAAGATCACGGGAACACTGAAGCTTTCTTT. Its protein product is CASSQDHGNTEAFF.

The chain recombines TRBV6-6 with TRBJ1-1, with 9 bases fitting TRBD1. The CDR3 runs 14 residues. CDR1 is MNHNY, CDR2 SVGAGI, per germline (reference sequence). Germline trimming cut 5 bases from V and 4 bases from J; bases unmatched to any gene: 5. As DNA, the CDR3 is TGTGCCAGCAGTCCACAGGGGGCGCGCACTGAAGCTTTCTTT. It is translated as CASSPQGARTEAFF.

The gene calls are TRBV29-1 and TRBJ1-4; possibly TRBD1 for D (6 bases). The germline CDR1 and CDR2 sequences are SQVTM and ANQGSEA. The CDR3 spans 12 residues. Deletions cut 0 bases from V and 8 bases from J, with 7 bases between. Written as DNA, the CDR3 is TGCAGCGTTGAAGAAGGGGGGGAAAAACTGTTTTTT. This sequence encodes CSVEEGGEKLFF.

This clone was seen more than once but under ten times. This chain connects TRBV2 to TRBJ1-2; 10 nucleotides match TRBD1. Germline V lookup: CDR1 SNHLY, CDR2 FYNNEI. V lost 7 bases, J lost 2 bases, and 10 bases stayed unmatched. This CDR3 has 16 amino acids. The DNA for the CDR3 is TGTGCCAGCAATCAGTATCCGGGACAGGGGAACTATGGCTACACCTTC. Residues: CASNQYPGQGNYGYTF.

This rearrangement joins TRBV2 to TRBJ2-5; no definite D call. Germline V gives CDR1 SNHLY, CDR2 FYNNEI. The CDR3 extends over 13 amino acids. V lost 5 bases and J lost 5, with 12 bases in between. This chain's CDR3 is CASSTGSIETQYF. CDR3 nucleotides: TGTGCCAGCAGTACGGGTAGCATTGAGACCCAGTACTTC.